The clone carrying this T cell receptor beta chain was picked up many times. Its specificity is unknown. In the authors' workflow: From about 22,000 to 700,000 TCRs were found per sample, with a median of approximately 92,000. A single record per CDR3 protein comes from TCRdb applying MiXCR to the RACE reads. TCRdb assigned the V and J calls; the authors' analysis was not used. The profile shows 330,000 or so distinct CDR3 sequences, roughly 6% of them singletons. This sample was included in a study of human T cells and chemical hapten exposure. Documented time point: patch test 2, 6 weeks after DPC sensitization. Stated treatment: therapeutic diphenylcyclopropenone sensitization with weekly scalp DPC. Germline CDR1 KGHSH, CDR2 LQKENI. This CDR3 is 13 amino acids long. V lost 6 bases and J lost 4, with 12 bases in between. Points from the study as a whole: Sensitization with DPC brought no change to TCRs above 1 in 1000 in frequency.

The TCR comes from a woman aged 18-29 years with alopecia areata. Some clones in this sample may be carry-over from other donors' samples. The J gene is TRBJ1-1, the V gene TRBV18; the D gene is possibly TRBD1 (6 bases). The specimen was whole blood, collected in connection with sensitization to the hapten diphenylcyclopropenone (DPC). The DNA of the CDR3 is TGTGCCAGCTCTCAAACAGGGAGCACTGAAGCTTTCTTT. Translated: CASSQTGSTEAFF. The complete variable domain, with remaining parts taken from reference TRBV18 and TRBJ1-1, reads NAGVMQNPRHLVRRRGQEARLRCSPMKGHSHVYWYRQLPEEGLKFMVYLQKENIIDESGMPKERFSAEFPKEGPSILRIQQVVRGDSAAYFCASSQTGSTEAFFGQGTRLTVV.